This passage covers 6 T cell receptor beta chains from one sample sequenced in a study of cytomegalovirus exposure and HLA in healthy donors. PCR involved 60 Vbeta and 13 Jbeta primers. Sequencing was performed with immunoSEQ multiplex PCR; in TCRdb, only in-frame clones are kept and a portion is missing. The sample yields about 170,000 clones, roughly 72% seen once. The sequenced sample consisted of PBMCs. The origin of the receptors is a middle-aged man in good health and CMV-seropositive.

The chain links TRBV19 to TRBJ2-1; 14 nucleotides align to TRBD2. Unmatched junction bases numbered 8, after V lost 5 bases and J lost 8 bases. The germline CDR1 and CDR2 sequences are LNHDA and SQIVND (reference sequence). The CDR3 has 16 residues. CDR3 DNA: TGTGCCAGTAGTCTCACGGGACTAGCGGGGGAGGATGAGCAGTTCTTC. Translating it yields CASSLTGLAGEDEQFF. Full variable domain (missing parts from reference TRBV19 and TRBJ2-1): DGGITQSPKYLFRKEGQNVTLSCEQNLNHDAMYWYRQDPGQGLRLIYYSQIVNDFQKGDIAEGYSVSREKKESFPLTVTSAQKNPTAFYLCASSLTGLAGEDEQFFGPGTRLTVL.

The rearrangement uses TRBV18 and TRBJ1-3, with 11 bases fitting TRBD1. Germline CDR1 KGHSH, CDR2 LQKENI. Losses at the gene ends were 6 bases for V and 2 bases for J; bases not matched to a gene: 6. CDR3 length equals 16 residues. CDR3 protein: CASSHGQGAAGNTIYF. The DNA of the CDR3 is TGTGCCAGCTCTCACGGACAGGGGGCGGCTGGAAACACCATATATTTT.

This chain joins TRBV27 and TRBJ2-7; 8 positions match TRBD2. This CDR3 is built from 13 residues. Germline CDR1 and CDR2: MNHEY and SMNVEV (reference sequence). The V segment lost 6 bases and the J segment 2 bases; nucleotides outside the gene matches: 3. This CDR3 is CASRQLAAYEQYF. The CDR3 DNA sequence: TGTGCCAGCAGGCAACTAGCGGCCTACGAGCAGTACTTC.

The chain employs TRBV27 and TRBJ2-3; the D gene is possibly TRBD1 (5 bases). The CDR3 runs to 16 residues. Germline V gene sequence: CDR1 MNHEY, CDR2 SMNVEV (reference sequence). The V and J ends lost 7 bases and 0 bases respectively, with 17 bases between them. CDR3 protein: CASTSGPQASTDTQYF. The CDR3 DNA reads as TGTGCCAGCACCTCAGGGCCACAGGCAAGCACAGATACGCAGTATTTT.

The table lists this clone with a few counts. V and J are TRBV18 and TRBJ1-1, with 8 bases that match TRBD1. Looked up from germline, CDR1 is KGHSH and CDR2 is LQKENI. Trimming at V came to 6 bases and at J to 5 bases, leaving 8 bases not matched to a gene. The CDR3 sequence is 14 residues long. The CDR3 region has the DNA TGTGCCAGCTCGCAACAGGGGGGAGATACTGAAGCTTTCTTT. This gives the protein CASSQQGGDTEAFF.

The chain uses TRBV7-6 and TRBJ2-7; D is perhaps TRBD1 (6 bases). The CDR3 contains 14 residues. Per germline, CDR1 SGHVS and CDR2 FNYEAQ. The V end lost 6 bases, the J end lost 0 bases, and 12 bases lay between the germline ends. The DNA for the CDR3 is TGTGCCAGCAGTTCGGACAGAAACTCCTACGAGCAGTACTTC. Encoded protein: CASSSDRNSYEQYF.